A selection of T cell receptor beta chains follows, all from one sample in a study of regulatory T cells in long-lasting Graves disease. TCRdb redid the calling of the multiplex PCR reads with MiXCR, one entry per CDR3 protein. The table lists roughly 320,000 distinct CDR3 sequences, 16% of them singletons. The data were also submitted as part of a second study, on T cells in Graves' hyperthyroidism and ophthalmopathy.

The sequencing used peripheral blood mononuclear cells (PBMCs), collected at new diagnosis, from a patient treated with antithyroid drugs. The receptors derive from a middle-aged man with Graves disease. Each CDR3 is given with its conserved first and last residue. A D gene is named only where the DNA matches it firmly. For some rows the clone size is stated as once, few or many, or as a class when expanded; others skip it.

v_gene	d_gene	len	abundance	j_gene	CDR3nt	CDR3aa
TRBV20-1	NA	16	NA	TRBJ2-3	TGCAGTGCCCCCGTTAGGTCGGGGGCCTATACAGATACGCAGTATTTT	CSAPVRSGAYTDTQYF
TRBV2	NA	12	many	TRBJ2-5	TGTGCCGGTCGACTCGCGCAAGAGACCCAGTACTTC	CAGRLAQETQYF
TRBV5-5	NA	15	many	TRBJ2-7	TGTGCCAGCAGCTTGGGGGGAGGTCTCCTCTACGAGCAGTACTTC	CASSLGGGLLYEQYF
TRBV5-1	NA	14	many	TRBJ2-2	TGCGCCAGCAGCTTTACAGTGAACACCGGGGAGCTGTTTTTT	CASSFTVNTGELFF
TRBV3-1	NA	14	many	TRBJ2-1	TGTGCCAGCAGCCAGTGGCAGAACTACAATGAGCAGTTCTTC	CASSQWQNYNEQFF
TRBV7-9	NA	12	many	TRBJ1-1	TGTGCCAGCAGCTTCACGAACACTGAAGCTTTCTTT	CASSFTNTEAFF
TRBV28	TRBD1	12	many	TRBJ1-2	TGTGCCAGCAGAGGACAGGTCTATGGCTACACCTTC	CASRGQVYGYTF
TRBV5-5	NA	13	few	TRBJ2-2	TGTGCCAGCAGCTTCTTACTGAGCGGGGAGCTGTTTTTT	CASSFLLSGELFF
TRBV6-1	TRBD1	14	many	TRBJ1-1	TGTGCCAGCAGACGACAGGGCCCGAACACTGAAGCTTTCTTT	CASRRQGPNTEAFF
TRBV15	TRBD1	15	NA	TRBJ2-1	TGTGCCACCAGCAATGACAGGGGGTTCTACAATGAGCAGTTCTTC	CATSNDRGFYNEQFF
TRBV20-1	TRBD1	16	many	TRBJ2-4	TGCAGTGCTAGAGATCCAAACAGGGGAGCCAAAAACATTCAGTACTTC	CSARDPNRGAKNIQYF
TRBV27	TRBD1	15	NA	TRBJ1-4	TGTGCCAGCAGTCGGACAGGGGCGACTAATGAAAAACTGTTTTTT	CASSRTGATNEKLFF
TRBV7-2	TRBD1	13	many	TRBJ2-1	TGTGCCAGGCCGGGACAGGGTAGCAATGAGCAGTTCTTC	CARPGQGSNEQFF
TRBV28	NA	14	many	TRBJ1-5	TGTGCCAGCAGTTTTGTTGGGGGGTCAATGCCCCAGCATTTT	CASSFVGGSMPQHF
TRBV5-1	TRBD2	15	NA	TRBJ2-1	TGTGCCAGCAGCTTGTATCTAGCGGGGCAGGATGAGCAGTTCTTC	CASSLYLAGQDEQFF
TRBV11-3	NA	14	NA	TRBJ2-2	TGTGCCAGCAGCTTACCAGGGATCGCCGGGGAGCTGTTTTTT	CASSLPGIAGELFF
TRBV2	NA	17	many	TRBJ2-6	TGTGCCAGCAGTATGGGTCCGGGACGCTCTGGGGCCAACGTCCTGACTTTC	CASSMGPGRSGANVLTF
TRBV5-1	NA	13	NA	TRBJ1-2	TGCGCCAGCAGCTTGGACGGATTCTATGGCTACACCTTC	CASSLDGFYGYTF
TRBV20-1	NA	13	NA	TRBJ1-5	TGCAGTGCTAGTGCTGAGGTAAATCAGCCCCAGCATTTT	CSASAEVNQPQHF
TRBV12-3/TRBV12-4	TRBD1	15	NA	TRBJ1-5	TGTGCCAGCAGTCCGACAGGGCTAAGCAATCAGCCCCAGCATTTT	CASSPTGLSNQPQHF
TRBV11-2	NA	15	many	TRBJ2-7	TGTGCCAGCAGCTTAGAGGGTCAGTCAGCCTACGAGCAGTACTTC	CASSLEGQSAYEQYF
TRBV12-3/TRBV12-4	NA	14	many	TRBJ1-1	TGTGCCAGCAGATACAGTTTTACGGGCACTGAAGCTTTCTTT	CASRYSFTGTEAFF
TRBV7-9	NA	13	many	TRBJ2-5	TGTGCCAGCAGCTTACACAACCAAGAGACCCAGTACTTC	CASSLHNQETQYF
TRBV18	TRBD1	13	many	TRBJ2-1	TGTGCCAGCTCCCGCACAGGGGGCAATGAGCAGTTCTTC	CASSRTGGNEQFF
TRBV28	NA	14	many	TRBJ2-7	TGTGCCAGCAGTTTGTTTGGGGCCACCTACGAGCAGTACTTC	CASSLFGATYEQYF
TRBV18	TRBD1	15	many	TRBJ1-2	TGTGCCAGCTCACCAAGCCGGACAGGGCGGTATGGCTACACCTTC	CASSPSRTGRYGYTF